This entry lists 7 T cell receptor beta chains sequenced from one sample in a study of blood T cell repertoires in COVID-19 (dated by TCRdb to about 2020). Libraries were prepared through the immunoSEQ multiplex PCR assay. As stored in TCRdb, this immuneACCESS dataset retains in-frame rearrangements with V and J assigned. A fraction of the clones does not appear; measured against another copy, unresolved V genes explain less than half of the discrepancy, and the remainder lacks a known reason. Counted in this sample were about 260,000 clones; about nine tenths of them appeared once. The ten largest clones represent approximately 4% of the sample. Sequenced material: PBMCs or T cells enriched from blood (not recorded which). Receptor source: a woman in her thirties with acute COVID-19.

The CDR3 sequence is CASSQGRALVYSPLHF. CDR3 nucleotides: TGTGCCAGCAGCCAAGGGCGAGCGTTGGTCTATTCACCCCTCCACTTT. The chain recombines TRBV4-2 with TRBJ1-6; D gene ambiguous. This CDR3 has 16 residues. Trimming removed 1 base from V and 8 bases from J, with 15 bases in between. CDR1 LGHNA and CDR2 YNFKEQ come from the germline V gene.

The V call is TRBV10-3, the J call TRBJ2-3; D might be TRBD2 (6 bases). V was trimmed by 4 bases and J by 0 bases, leaving 11 bases between them. The CDR3 has 15 amino acids. Germline loops: CDR1 ENHRY, CDR2 SYGVKD. The DNA of the CDR3 is TGTGCCATCAGTGGAACTAGCCTGAGCACAGATACGCAGTATTTT. Protein product: CAISGTSLSTDTQYF.

The chain uses TRBV3-1 (or the pseudogene TRBV3-2) and TRBJ1-2; 7 positions match TRBD1. The CDR3 contains 14 residues. Germline assignment: CDR1 LGHDT and CDR2 YNNKEL (reference sequence). V was pared by 1 base and J by 6 bases, with 5 bases of the junction left unmatched. DNA of the CDR3: TGTGCCAGCAGCCAAGTCAGGGGGATCCATGGCTACACCTTC. Translating it yields CASSQVRGIHGYTF.

The DNA of the CDR3 is TGTGCCAGCAGTTATATTCGCAGATTTTTGATGAACACTGAAGCTTTCTTT. Protein product: CASSYIRRFLMNTEAFF. V and J are TRBV6-8 and TRBJ1-1; D gene ambiguous. The CDR3 has 17 residues. The germline V gene has CDR1 MNHGY and CDR2 SAAAGT. The V gene lost 3 bases and the J gene lost 0 bases, with 17 bases spanning the gap.

This sequence joins TRBV28 and TRBJ2-2; 7 positions match TRBD1. Germline V CDR1 and CDR2: MDHEN, SYDVKM. Losses at the gene ends were 9 bases for V and 1 base for J; bases not matched to a gene: 5. The CDR3 runs to 14 residues. CDR3 coding DNA: TGTGCCAGTAACAGGGGCAAGAACACCGGGGAGCTGTTTTTT. This gives the protein CASNRGKNTGELFF.

The chain uses TRBV19 and TRBJ2-1, with 12 nucleotides matching TRBD2. CDR3 length equals 20 residues. The J segment lost 7 bases and the V segment lost 2 bases, leaving 18 bases of the junction unmatched. CDR1 is LNHDA and CDR2 is SQIVND in the germline V gene (reference sequence). The CDR3 region has the DNA TGTGCCAGTAGTATATCTCACATAGGGACTAGCGGGCGACCGGGGAATGAGCAGTTCTTC. Translation: CASSISHIGTSGRPGNEQFF. The full variable domain, its missing parts supplied by reference TRBV19 and TRBJ2-1, is DGGITQSPKYLFRKEGQNVTLSCEQNLNHDAMYWYRQDPGQGLRLIYYSQIVNDFQKGDIAEGYSVSREKKESFPLTVTSAQKNPTAFYLCASSISHIGTSGRPGNEQFFGPGTRLTVL.

The chain is built from TRBV27 and TRBJ1-5; perhaps TRBD1 as D (6 bases). This CDR3 contains 12 residues. Germline V gene sequence: CDR1 MNHEY, CDR2 SMNVEV (reference sequence). V lost 4 bases and J lost 6, with 7 bases in between. This CDR3 is CASSSRGQPQHF. The DNA of the CDR3 is TGTGCCAGCAGTTCCAGGGGTCAGCCCCAGCATTTT.